The 26 T cell receptor beta chains below were found in one sample sequenced in a study of B cell selection in AIRE deficiency. This table comes from immunoSEQ multiplex PCR, and its TCRdb copy is limited to in-frame clones, with some not included. The table lists roughly 23,000 clones, 95% to 98% of them singletons. Conventional CD4 T cells were sorted as CD4+CD127+ cells. What was sequenced was conventional CD4+ T cells sorted from PBMCs. Receptors were obtained from a human donor with AIRE deficiency.

The rearrangement links TRBV30 to TRBJ2-2; D is ambiguous. V lost 2 bases, J lost 4 bases, and 5 bases lay in between. Germline V gene sequence: CDR1 GTSNPN, CDR2 SVGIG (reference sequence). CDR3 length: 12 residues. This CDR3 reads CAWSRATGELFF. Written as DNA, the CDR3 is TGTGCCTGGAGTAGGGCCACCGGGGAGCTGTTTTTT.

This chain connects TRBV18 to TRBJ1-1; D gene ambiguous. Germline CDR1 reads KGHSH; CDR2 reads LQKENI. Trimming removed 5 bases from V and 1 base from J, with 11 bases in between. The CDR3 length is 14 residues. As DNA, the CDR3 is TGTGCCAGCTCATCGCTCTCACAGAACACTGAAGCTTTCTTT. Protein: CASSSLSQNTEAFF.

This rearrangement joins TRBV11-3 to TRBJ1-3; D perhaps matches TRBD1 (6 bases). The CDR3 runs 14 residues. Trimming took off 3 bases at V and 2 bases at J, with 8 bases between the two ends. From germline, CDR1 is SGHNT and CDR2 YENEEA. This CDR3 reads CASSFGTPGNTIYF. For the CDR3, the DNA is TGTGCCAGCAGCTTCGGGACACCTGGAAACACCATATATTTT.

V gene TRBV11-3 combines with J gene TRBJ2-1, with D perhaps TRBD1 (5 bases). This CDR3 has 17 amino acids. Germline CDR1 and CDR2: SGHNT and YENEEA. Trimming removed 2 bases at V and 3 bases at J, with 17 bases between. The CDR3, as DNA: TGTGCCAGCAGCTTATTTTTCGGCCAGGGTGGCTACAATGAGCAGTTCTTC. Its protein is CASSLFFGQGGYNEQFF.

This chain uses TRBV7-9 with TRBJ1-5; no firm D call. Germline V CDR1 and CDR2: SEHNR, FQNEAQ (reference sequence). V lost 2 bases to trimming and J lost 5 bases, with 16 bases between them. The CDR3 has 16 amino acids. CDR3 nucleotides: TGTGCCAGCAGCTTATGGTCCTCGGGGAGGGATCAGCCCCAGCATTTT. Amino acid sequence: CASSLWSSGRDQPQHF.

CDR3 sequence (DNA): TGTGCCAGCAGTGCACTAGCGGGAGTGTCCGGGGAGCTGTTTTTT. Amino acids: CASSALAGVSGELFF. The gene calls are TRBV6-5 and TRBJ2-2, with 11 bases that match TRBD2. The CDR3 runs to 15 residues. The trim removed 5 bases at V and 6 bases at J, leaving 5 bases unmatched. The germline gives CDR1 MNHEY, CDR2 SVGAGI.

The chain carries TRBV6-6 and TRBJ1-1, with D possibly TRBD1 on 5 matching bases. The V gene lost 6 bases and the J gene lost 10 bases, with 21 bases spanning the gap. The CDR3 runs to 14 residues. Germline V gene sequence: CDR1 MNHNY, CDR2 SVGAGI (reference sequence). The CDR3 region has the DNA TGTGCCAGCAGCTGGACGGGGTCTGAGGGGAGAGCTTTCTTT. Translated, it gives CASSWTGSEGRAFF.

The V and J genes are TRBV6-6 and TRBJ2-7; 10 bases are a match to TRBD2. V gave up 8 bases and J gave up 7 bases; unmatched junction bases: 14. This CDR3 comprises 15 residues. CDR1 and CDR2 (germline): MNHNY, SVGAGI (reference sequence). CDR3 in amino acids: CASSESGRAGGEQYF. Here the CDR3 DNA reads TGTGCCAGCTCCGAAAGCGGGAGGGCCGGGGGGGAGCAGTACTTC.

In DNA form, the CDR3 reads TGCAGCGTTGATGGAGGGTCGCAGGTTCAGTACTTC. As protein: CSVDGGSQVQYF. The rearrangement uses TRBV29-1 and TRBJ2-4, with TRBD2 as a possible D gene (6 bases). V lost 3 bases, J lost 11 bases, and 14 bases lay in between. Per the germline V gene, CDR1 is SQVTM and CDR2 is ANQGSEA. The CDR3 is made up of 12 amino acids.

J is TRBJ2-3 and V is TRBV30; tentatively, D is TRBD1 (5 bases). V was trimmed by 2 bases and J by 5 bases, leaving 5 bases between them. The germline V gene has CDR1 GTSNPN and CDR2 SVGIG (reference sequence). The CDR3 covers 11 residues. Written as DNA, the CDR3 is TGTGCCTGGAGTAGGGGAGATACGCAGTATTTT. This codes for CAWSRGDTQYF.

In regard to this clone: Its ends do not fully match the called genes, so a read error is possible. The chain couples TRBV5-4 to TRBJ1-5, with TRBD1 as a possible D gene (5 bases). Germline lookup yields CDR1 SGHNT and CDR2 YYREEE (reference sequence). The CDR3 has 16 residues. The CDR3 protein is CASSRGRTRVGQPQHF. DNA of the CDR3: TGCGCCAGCAGCCGGGGACGTACCCGGGTCGGTCAGCCCCAGCATTTT.

J is TRBJ2-1 and V is TRBV19, with 13 positions matching TRBD2. Germline-derived CDR1 and CDR2 are LNHDA and SQIVND (reference sequence). This CDR3 is built from 15 residues. The trim removed 10 bases at V and 8 bases at J, leaving 11 bases unmatched. As DNA, the CDR3 is TGTGCCACTACTAGCGGGAGGGCCTCCGTATATGAGCAGTTCTTC. Translated: CATTSGRASVYEQFF.

The V and J genes are TRBV13 and TRBJ1-2, with no clear D. This CDR3 is built from 14 residues. Germline CDR1 PRHDT, CDR2 FYEKMQ (reference sequence). V was cut by 0 bases and J by 4 bases, with 9 bases left in between. CDR3 in DNA: TGTGCCAGCAGCTTAGGGCAGAGAGGCTATGGCTACACCTTC. It codes for CASSLGQRGYGYTF.

The rearrangement uses TRBV11-3 and TRBJ1-1; no clear D. With 0 bases removed from V and 4 bases from J, the gap between germline ends came to 6 bases. The CDR3 runs 13 residues. The germline CDR1 and CDR2 sequences are SGHNT and YENEEA. CDR3: CASSLDRATEAFF. The CDR3 bases are TGTGCCAGCAGCTTAGATCGGGCCACTGAAGCTTTCTTT.

The gene calls are TRBV6-1 and TRBJ2-2; 8 bases match TRBD1. Germline-derived CDR1 and CDR2 are MNHNS and SASEGT. This CDR3 is built from 15 residues. V trimming: 3 bases; J trimming: 4 bases; junction bases outside the gene matches: 4. CDR3 amino acids: CASSETGAGTGELFF. The CDR3 DNA sequence: TGTGCCAGCAGTGAGACAGGGGCCGGCACCGGGGAGCTGTTTTTT.

This rearrangement joins TRBV5-5 to TRBJ2-4; 8 bases line up with TRBD1. V lost 4 bases to trimming and J lost 2 bases; unmatched junction nucleotides: 8. Germline V CDR1 and CDR2: SGHKS, YYEKEE (reference sequence). The CDR3 has 16 residues. The CDR3, as DNA: TGTGCCAGCAGCGTGGACAGGGAGTTTCCCAAAAACATTCAGTACTTC. Protein sequence: CASSVDREFPKNIQYF. Supplemented by reference TRBV5-5 and TRBJ2-4, the full variable domain reads DAGVTQSPTHLIKTRGQQVTLRCSPISGHKSVSWYQQVLGQGPQFIFQYYEKEERGRGNFPDRFSARQFPNYSSELNVNALLLGDSALYLCASSVDREFPKNIQYFGAGTRLSVL.

The J gene is TRBJ2-6, the V gene TRBV5-4; D not resolved. Looked up from germline, CDR1 is SGHNT and CDR2 is YYREEE (reference sequence). The CDR3 length is 15 residues. V lost 1 base to trimming and J lost 1 base, with 6 bases between them. CDR3 residues: CASSLYFSGANVLTF. Written as DNA, the CDR3 is TGTGCCAGCAGCTTGTATTTTTCTGGGGCCAACGTCCTGACTTTC.

CDR3 loop: CASKQGNEQFF. In nucleotides, the CDR3 is TGTGCCTCAAAACAGGGAAATGAGCAGTTCTTC. V and J are TRBV6-6 and TRBJ2-1; possible D gene TRBD1, 6 bases. Germline lookup yields CDR1 MNHNY and CDR2 SVGAGI (reference sequence). Trimming pared 11 bases from V and 7 bases from J, leaving 12 bases between. This CDR3 contains 11 residues.

The chain uses TRBV9 and TRBJ1-1; D not resolved. Germline V CDR1 and CDR2: SGDLS, YYNGEE. V lost 0 bases, J lost 0 bases, and 3 bases lay in between. This CDR3 has 13 amino acids. CDR3 DNA: TGTGCCAGCAGCGTAGCCATGAACACTGAAGCTTTCTTT. This translates into CASSVAMNTEAFF.

The chain employs TRBV28 and TRBJ1-1; 10 bases match TRBD1. The ends lost 5 bases at V and 4 bases at J; junction bases unmatched: 4. Germline-derived CDR1 and CDR2 are MDHEN and SYDVKM. This CDR3 region has 14 residues. In nucleotides, the CDR3 is TGTGCCAGCAGTGACAGGGGGCGGACCACTGAAGCTTTCTTT. This gives the protein CASSDRGRTTEAFF.

Concerning this clone itself: The junction departs from germline at one end; a sequencing error may be responsible. This chain uses TRBV7-2 with TRBJ1-5; the match to TRBD1 covers 9 bases. Per germline, CDR1 SGHTA and CDR2 FQGNSA. The CDR3 covers 15 residues. The CDR3, as DNA: TGTGCCAGCAGTTTAGGACAGGGGAGCAATCAGCCCCAGCATTTT. It is translated as CASSLGQGSNQPQHF.

This chain uses TRBV5-3 with TRBJ2-3; 8 bases align to TRBD1. TRBV5-3 is annotated as an ORF whose role is uncertain. The ends lost 0 bases at V and 5 bases at J; junction bases unmatched: 8. The CDR3 sequence is 16 residues long. The CDR3 here is CARSLACDRGLDTQYF. The CDR3, as DNA: TGTGCCAGAAGCTTGGCTTGTGACAGGGGATTAGATACGCAGTATTTT.

This clone is a singleton in its sample. This sequence joins TRBV19 and TRBJ1-1; D ambiguous. The germline V and J ends were trimmed by 7 bases and 4 bases, with 10 bases remaining between them. The length of the CDR3 is 12 residues. CDR1 LNHDA and CDR2 SQIVND come from the germline V gene (reference sequence). This chain's CDR3 is CASKVGATEAFF. In nucleotides, the CDR3 is TGTGCCAGTAAGGTAGGCGCCACTGAAGCTTTCTTT. The full variable domain, rest sourced from reference TRBV19 and TRBJ1-1, is DGGITQSPKYLFRKEGQNVTLSCEQNLNHDAMYWYRQDPGQGLRLIYYSQIVNDFQKGDIAEGYSVSREKKESFPLTVTSAQKNPTAFYLCASKVGATEAFFGQGTRLTVV.

The chain joins TRBV19 to TRBJ1-1; TRBD1 matches at 8 bases. The CDR3 loop spans 13 amino acids. With V trimmed by 7 bases and J by 7 bases, 8 bases remained unmatched. Germline V lookup: CDR1 LNHDA, CDR2 SQIVND (reference sequence). CDR3 nucleotides: TGTGCCAGTACCAACAGGGGGTTCGATGAAGCTTTCTTT. Its protein is CASTNRGFDEAFF.

This clone was detected once. The chain recombines TRBV29-1 with TRBJ2-1; the D gene is possibly TRBD2 (5 bases). The CDR3 totals 16 residues. V lost 4 bases and J lost 1, with 17 bases in between. Germline values: CDR1 SQVTM, CDR2 ANQGSEA. CDR3 DNA sequence: TGCAGCGTTGTGACGCATACCACGGGGTCCTACAATGAGCAGTTCTTC. Its translation: CSVVTHTTGSYNEQFF.

J is TRBJ2-7 and V is TRBV7-6; the D gene is possibly TRBD2 (5 bases). There are 15 residues in the CDR3. V was trimmed by 0 bases and J by 3 bases, leaving 12 bases between them. Germline CDR1 is SGHVS and CDR2 is FNYEAQ. The CDR3 DNA is TGTGCCAGCAGCTTAGCGGACTTATCCTTCTACGAGCAGTACTTC. Residues: CASSLADLSFYEQYF. Variable domain in full (rest from reference TRBV7-6 and TRBJ2-7): GAGVSQSPRYKVTKRGQDVALRCDPISGHVSLYWYRQALGQGPEFLTYFNYEAQQDKSGLPNDRFSAERPEGSISTLTIQRTEQRDSAMYRCASSLADLSFYEQYFGPGTRLTVT.